The T cell receptor beta chain described here comes from a study of CD4 T cells in relation to SARS-CoV-2 and coronaviruses (dated by TCRdb to about 2021). General notes on the study: The ViraFEST assay cultured PBMCs with antigen for roughly 11 days, then sequenced TCR beta CDR3s to find antigen-specific clonal expansions. An HIV-1 Nef peptide pool or a no-peptide culture served as the negative reference condition. Using patient-derived lymphoblastoid cell lines, the shared crossreactive spike epitopes were mapped to their HLA restriction. At the level of individual TCR clonotypes, the study measured memory CD4+ T cell crossreactivity between SARS-CoV-2 spike protein and common cold coronavirus spike proteins. The Adaptive Biotechnologies TCR-sequencing kit was used for samples from three pre-COVID donors and for the naive versus memory experiments, whereas the other data were Illumina-based. Expansion assays from other donors in the study were sequenced with a different, Illumina-based TCR-beta assay. Beyond this particular receptor, the publication reports: Compared with monoreactive clones, crossreactive clones had significantly weaker SARS-CoV-2-driven expansion, a result consistent with antigenic imprinting. Memory CD4+ clonotypes crossrecognizing SARS-CoV-2 and at least one common cold coronavirus spike were found in 50% to 80% of donors. Small numbers of patients and of tested TCRs limited the study. Because no donor provided both pre-pandemic and post-infection samples, tracing the source of pre-existing responses was limited. Crossreactivity analysis centred on spike protein, so crossreactivity against other viral proteins was not assessed.

There are 16 amino acids in the CDR3, from cysteine to phenylalanine inclusive. Of the read, only the CDR3 DNA is kept; its 48 bases are in frame from base 1. V gives up 4 bases and J gives up 0 bases, and the segment between their germline ends measures 12 bases. Reading the germline V gene (reference sequence) gives CDR1 LGHDT and CDR2 YNNKEL. CD4+ T cells from unexposed donors were collected before the COVID-19 pandemic (2011-2018). After more than nine days of culture, CD4+ T cells were isolated with the EasySep CD4+ T cell isolation kit. As far as cell numbers permitted, CD4+ T cells from unexposed donors were tested for reactivity against SARS-CoV-2 S and N as well as four spike pools from common cold coronaviruses. Two million PBMCs per well were cultured in IMDM with about 5.5% human AB serum and 9.5 to 10 IU/ml IL-2. Half of the culture medium was replaced with fresh IL-2-containing medium on days 3 and 7. Each peptide culture condition was generally run in triplicate replicate wells. The leukapheresis product for the unexposed donors was obtained through commercial purchase. Ficoll-Paque PLUS gradient centrifugation was used to isolate PBMCs from either whole blood or leukapheresis product. The PBMCs went either fresh into the expansion assay or into cryopreservation at -140 degrees C. The QIAamp Micro DNA Kit was used to extract genomic DNA from the CD4+ T cells.

The library was made by the immunoSEQ multiplex PCR assay. The published analysis was carried out like this. During preprocessing, nonproductive sequences were removed, along with CDR3s that did not begin with C, did not end with F or W, or were shorter than 7 amino acids. The MANAFEST web app identified antigen-specific clonotypes based on expansion compared with the reference and other culture wells. A clone was considered positive if the clone showed significant expansion compared with the reference culture in 2 of 3 replicate wells at an FDR below 0.05. For a clone to be considered positive, significant expansion relative to all other tandem wells and an odds ratio above 5 were also required. CDR3 homology was quantified as pairwise Levenshtein distance, calculated with the stringdist R package after three terminal residues were trimmed from each end. TCRdb limited this immuneACCESS table to in-frame rearrangements with V and J called. A share of clones is missing; checked studies link under half to unresolved V genes, and the rest is unexplained. That table supplies the V and J calls and clone size; D and trimming were determined from the DNA. The sample profile shows tens of thousands of clones; 70% to 75% of them were found once. The ten largest clones add up to more than 15% of the sample.

For this clone: What this receptor recognizes is not known. Per-base qualities were not stored, and no clone one base away is much larger.

The V gene is TRBV3-1 (or the pseudogene TRBV3-2) and the J gene is TRBJ1-4; no D gene call is confident. This sequence was found in a human donor in good health. The sample comprised CD4+ T cells from PBMCs, cultured in vitro. In nucleotide form, the sequence is TGTGCCAGCAGCCCAATCAGGAAACCAACTAATGAAAAACTGTTTTTT. Translated, this gives CASSPIRKPTNEKLFF.